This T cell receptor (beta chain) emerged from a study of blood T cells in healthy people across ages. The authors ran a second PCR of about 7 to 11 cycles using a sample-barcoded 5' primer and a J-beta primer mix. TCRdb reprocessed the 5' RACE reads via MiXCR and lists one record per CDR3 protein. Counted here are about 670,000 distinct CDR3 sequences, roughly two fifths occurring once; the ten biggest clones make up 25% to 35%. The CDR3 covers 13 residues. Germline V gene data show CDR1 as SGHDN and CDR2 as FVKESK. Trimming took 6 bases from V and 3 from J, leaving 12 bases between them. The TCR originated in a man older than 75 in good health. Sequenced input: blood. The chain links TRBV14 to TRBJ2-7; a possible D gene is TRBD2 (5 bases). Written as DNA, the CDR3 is TGTGCCAGCAGTCCGAGCGGTGTCTACGAGCAGTACTTC. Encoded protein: CASSPSGVYEQYF.